This TCR beta chain was sequenced in a study of blood T cell repertoires in COVID-19. The overall study: Sites across the United States, Italy and Spain contributed samples from acute and convalescent COVID-19. In each case, the material was cDNA or gDNA derived from T cells, B-cell-depleted T cells, or PBMCs.

Trimming removed 3 bases from V and 3 bases from J; junction bases left unmatched: 5. The germline V gene has CDR1 SGHRS and CDR2 YFSETQ. The CDR3 consists of 15 residues. While infection was still active, Seattle patients were enrolled and then followed longitudinally. In the source study's methods: Researchers report that nucleated cell counts were estimated from reference gene primer amplification. The data were produced by immunoSEQ multiplex PCR, yet TCRdb's version contains in-frame clones alone and is incomplete. From that table come the V and J calls and clone size; the DNA was used to work out D and trimming. The data contain around 130,000 clones, around 90% of them singletons.

Sequencing was done on a sample of peripheral blood. The chain is built from TRBV5-1 and TRBJ2-2; 7 nucleotides line up with TRBD1. The sequence was obtained from a man aged 55-75 years with COVID-19, enrolled during active disease. The CDR3 DNA is TGCGCCAGCAGCTCCTCCGGGACAGACACCGGGGAGCTGTTTTTT. The encoded protein is CASSSSGTDTGELFF.